Listed here is a single T cell receptor (beta chain). Its target is not known. The naive CD8 fraction comprised CD45RO-negative cells positively selected for CCR7 and excluded terminally differentiated effector memory CD45RA+ cells. The sample originates from a study of shared clonotypes between healthy human individuals. The CDR3 is 13 residues long. V shed 5 bases, J shed 7 bases, and the junction held 5 bases outside the gene matches. Germline V lookup: CDR1 MNHEY, CDR2 SVGAGI. Clones were read by immunoSEQ multiplex PCR, and TCRdb kept only the in-frame ones, dropping some. The profile shows about 2.1 million clones, about 93% of them singletons. Study outcomes and limitations: Rarefaction gave evidence that sorted-subset sequencing remained incomplete despite large depth.

Sequencing was carried out using naive CD8+ T cells from PBMCs. The J gene is TRBJ1-5, the V gene TRBV6-5; the match to TRBD1 covers 7 bases. The TCR originated in a man aged 18 to 30 in good health. Some clones in this sample may be carry-over from other donors' samples. This chain's CDR3 is CASSEQGFQPQHF. As DNA, the CDR3 is TGTGCCAGCAGTGAACAGGGGTTCCAGCCCCAGCATTTT.